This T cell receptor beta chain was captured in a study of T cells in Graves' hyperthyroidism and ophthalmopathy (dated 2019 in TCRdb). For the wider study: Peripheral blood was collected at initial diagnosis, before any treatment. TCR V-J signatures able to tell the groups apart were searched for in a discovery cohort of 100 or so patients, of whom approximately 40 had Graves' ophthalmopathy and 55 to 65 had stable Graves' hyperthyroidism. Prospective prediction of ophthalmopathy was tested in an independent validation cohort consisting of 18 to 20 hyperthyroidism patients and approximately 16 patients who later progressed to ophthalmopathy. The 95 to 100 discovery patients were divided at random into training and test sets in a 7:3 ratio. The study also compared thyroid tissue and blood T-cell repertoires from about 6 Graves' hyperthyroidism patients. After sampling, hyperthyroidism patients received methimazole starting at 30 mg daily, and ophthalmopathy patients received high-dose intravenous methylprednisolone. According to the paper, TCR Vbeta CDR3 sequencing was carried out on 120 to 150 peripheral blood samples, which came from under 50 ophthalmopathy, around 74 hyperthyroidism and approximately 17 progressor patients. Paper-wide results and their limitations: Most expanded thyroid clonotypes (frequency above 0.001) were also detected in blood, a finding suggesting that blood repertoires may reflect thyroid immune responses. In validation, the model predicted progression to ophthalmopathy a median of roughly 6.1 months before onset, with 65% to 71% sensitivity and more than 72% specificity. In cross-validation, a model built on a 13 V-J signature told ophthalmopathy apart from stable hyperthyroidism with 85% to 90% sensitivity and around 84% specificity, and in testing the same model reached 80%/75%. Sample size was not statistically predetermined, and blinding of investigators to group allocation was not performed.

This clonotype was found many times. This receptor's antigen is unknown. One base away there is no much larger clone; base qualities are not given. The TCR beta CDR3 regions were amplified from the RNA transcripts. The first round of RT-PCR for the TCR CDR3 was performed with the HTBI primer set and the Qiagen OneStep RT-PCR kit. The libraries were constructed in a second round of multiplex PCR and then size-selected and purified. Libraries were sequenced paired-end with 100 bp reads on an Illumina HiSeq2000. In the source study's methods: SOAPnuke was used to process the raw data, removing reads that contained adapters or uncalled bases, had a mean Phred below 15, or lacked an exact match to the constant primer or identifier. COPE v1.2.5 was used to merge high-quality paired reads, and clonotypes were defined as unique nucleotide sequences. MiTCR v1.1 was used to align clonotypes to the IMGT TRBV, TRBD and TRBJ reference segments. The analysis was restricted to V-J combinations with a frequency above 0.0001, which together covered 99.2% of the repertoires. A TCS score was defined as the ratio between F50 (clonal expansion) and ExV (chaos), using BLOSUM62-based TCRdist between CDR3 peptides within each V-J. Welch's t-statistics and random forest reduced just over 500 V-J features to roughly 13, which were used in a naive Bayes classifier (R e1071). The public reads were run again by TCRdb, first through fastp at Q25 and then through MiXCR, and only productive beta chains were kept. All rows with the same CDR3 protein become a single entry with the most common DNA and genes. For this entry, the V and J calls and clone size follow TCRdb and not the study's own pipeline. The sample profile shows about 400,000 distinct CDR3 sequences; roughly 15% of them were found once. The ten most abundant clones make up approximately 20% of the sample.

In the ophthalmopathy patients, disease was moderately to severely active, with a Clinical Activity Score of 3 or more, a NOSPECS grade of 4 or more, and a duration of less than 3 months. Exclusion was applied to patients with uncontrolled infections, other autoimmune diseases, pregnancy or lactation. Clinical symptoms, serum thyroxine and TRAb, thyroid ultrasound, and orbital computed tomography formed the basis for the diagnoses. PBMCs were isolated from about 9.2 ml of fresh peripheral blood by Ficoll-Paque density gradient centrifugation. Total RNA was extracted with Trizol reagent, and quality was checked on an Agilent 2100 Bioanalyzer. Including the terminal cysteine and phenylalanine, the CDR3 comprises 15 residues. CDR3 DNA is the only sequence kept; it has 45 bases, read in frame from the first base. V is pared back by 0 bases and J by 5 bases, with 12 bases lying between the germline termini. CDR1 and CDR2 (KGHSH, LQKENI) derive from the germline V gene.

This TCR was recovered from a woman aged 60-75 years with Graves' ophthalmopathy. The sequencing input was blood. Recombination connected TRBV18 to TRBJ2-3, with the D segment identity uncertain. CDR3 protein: CASSPPTLKGDTQYF. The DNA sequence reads TGTGCCAGCTCACCACCGACCCTGAAAGGAGATACGCAGTATTTT.